This record concerns one TCR beta chain sequence. Germline lookup yields CDR1 SGHRS and CDR2 YFSETQ. The CDR3 length is 15 residues. Trimming took off 0 bases at V and 7 bases at J, with 14 bases between the two ends. Participants were aged about 18 to 89 years from about two dozen US areas. The study counted Cohort 3 donors as recovered given two negative PCRs, clearance, or symptom resolution. This specimen belongs to a study of blood T cell repertoires in COVID-19. About the study: Material from acute and convalescent COVID-19 was sourced from the United States, Italy and Spain. PBMCs, B-cell-depleted T cells, or T cells provided the cDNA or gDNA that made up the material.

Using immunoSEQ multiplex PCR, the repertoire was profiled, and TCRdb retains in-frame clones only, with some absent. The table lists around 130,000 clones, 83% of them singletons. Specimen: PBMCs or T cells enriched from blood (not recorded which). This chain connects TRBV5-1 to TRBJ2-1; D gene ambiguous. The receptor was derived from a man aged 30-40 years who had recovered from COVID-19. CDR3 DNA sequence: TGCGCCAGCAGCTTGGCGGCCCTAGGAGAAAATGAGCAGTTCTTC. This translates into CASSLAALGENEQFF.